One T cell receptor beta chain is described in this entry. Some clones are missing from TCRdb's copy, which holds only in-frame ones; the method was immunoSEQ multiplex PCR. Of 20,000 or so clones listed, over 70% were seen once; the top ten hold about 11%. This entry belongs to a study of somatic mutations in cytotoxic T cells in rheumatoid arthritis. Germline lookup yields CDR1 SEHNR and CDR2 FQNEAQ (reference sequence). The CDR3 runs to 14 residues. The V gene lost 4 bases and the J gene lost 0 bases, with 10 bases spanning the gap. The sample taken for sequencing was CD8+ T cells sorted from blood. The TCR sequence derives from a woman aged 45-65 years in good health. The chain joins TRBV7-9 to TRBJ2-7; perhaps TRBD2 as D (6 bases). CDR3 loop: CASSSGGLSYEQYF. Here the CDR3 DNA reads TGTGCCAGCAGCTCCGGGGGACTCTCCTACGAGCAGTACTTC.